This T cell receptor beta chain came from a study of T-cell reconstitution after alpha-beta-depleted transplantation in children. Comment on this clonotype: A much more abundant neighbour one base away suggests this may be a read error.

As it was prepared, the TCRbeta library received unique molecular identifiers. TCRdb reanalysed the PCR reads using MiXCR and keeps one entry per CDR3 protein. The sample has about half a million distinct CDR3 sequences, around 12% seen once. J lost 4 bases, V lost 7 bases, and 7 bases had no gene match. The CDR3 loop spans 14 amino acids. The material sequenced was PBMCs from the stem cell graft donor, taken from the stem cell graft. The clonotype comes from a human donor who donated a stem cell graft to a child with combined immunodeficiency. J is TRBJ2-1 and V is TRBV12-3 or TRBV12-4, with 7 bases matching TRBD2. The CDR3 nucleotides read TGTGCCAGCATTTTGCGAGCGGGATACAATGAGCAGTTCTTC. This gives the protein CASILRAGYNEQFF.